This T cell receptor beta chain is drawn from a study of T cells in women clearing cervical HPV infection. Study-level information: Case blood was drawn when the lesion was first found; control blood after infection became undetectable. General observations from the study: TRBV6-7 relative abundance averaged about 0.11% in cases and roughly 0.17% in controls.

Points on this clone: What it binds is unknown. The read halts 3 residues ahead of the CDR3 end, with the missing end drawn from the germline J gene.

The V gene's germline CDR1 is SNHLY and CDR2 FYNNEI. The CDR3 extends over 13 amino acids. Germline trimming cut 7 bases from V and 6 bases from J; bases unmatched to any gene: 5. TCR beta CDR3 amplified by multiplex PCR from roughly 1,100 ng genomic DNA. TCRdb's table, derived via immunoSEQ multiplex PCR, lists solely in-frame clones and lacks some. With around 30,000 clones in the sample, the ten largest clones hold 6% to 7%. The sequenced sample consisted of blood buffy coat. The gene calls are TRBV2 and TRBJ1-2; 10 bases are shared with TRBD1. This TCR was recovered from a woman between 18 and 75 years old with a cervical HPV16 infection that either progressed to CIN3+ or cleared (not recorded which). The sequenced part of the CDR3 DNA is TGTGCCAGCACCTCGACAGGGGGCGATGGC. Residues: CASTSTGGDG. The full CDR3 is CASTSTGGDGYTF.